Each of the 27 T cell receptor beta chains below was sequenced from the same sample in a study of cytomegalovirus exposure and HLA in healthy donors. A multiplex PCR was run with 60 Vbeta primers and 13 Jbeta primers. Sequencing was performed with immunoSEQ multiplex PCR; in TCRdb, only in-frame clones are kept and a portion is missing. The sample includes some 150,000 clones, around three quarters of them seen just once. Sequenced input: PBMCs. The receptors originated from a woman aged 45 to 65 in good health and CMV-seronegative.

V and J are TRBV7-6 and TRBJ1-1; D not resolved. The length of the CDR3 is 15 residues. CDR1 and CDR2 from the germline V gene are SGHVS and FNYEAQ. Trimming stripped 2 bases from V and 0 bases from J, with 10 bases between. The CDR3 reads CASSLTTKMNTEAFF. The CDR3 DNA sequence: TGTGCCAGCAGCTTAACGACAAAGATGAACACTGAAGCTTTCTTT.

The V call is TRBV15, the J call TRBJ2-7; possible D gene TRBD2, 7 bases. The germline V gene has CDR1 LNHNV and CDR2 YYDKDF (reference sequence). The CDR3 runs 16 residues. Trimming took off 3 bases at V and 4 bases at J, with 19 bases between the two ends. DNA for the CDR3: TGTGCCACCAGCAGCCCCGGGGGGCCGAAACCTTACGAGCAGTACTTC. Translating gives CATSSPGGPKPYEQYF.

The V and J genes are TRBV7-2 and TRBJ2-4; 9 nucleotides align to TRBD1. The V gene's germline CDR1 is SGHTA and CDR2 FQGNSA. V lost 5 bases and J lost 4; bases outside the gene matches: 3. The CDR3 extends over 14 amino acids. The CDR3 DNA sequence: TGTGCCAGCAGCCCCGGGACAGGGAAAAACATTCAGTACTTC. Translated, it gives CASSPGTGKNIQYF. The variable domain in full, with the rest retrieved from reference TRBV7-2 and TRBJ2-4, is GAGVSQSPSNKVTEKGKDVELRCDPISGHTALYWYRQSLGQGLEFLIYFQGNSAPDKSGLPSDRFSAERTGGSVSTLTIQRTQQEDSAVYLCASSPGTGKNIQYFGAGTRLSVL.

J is TRBJ2-7 and V is TRBV11-2; the match to TRBD2 covers 8 bases. The CDR3 extends over 13 amino acids. Germline loops: CDR1 SGHAT, CDR2 FQNNGV. Trimming took 4 bases from V and 4 from J; bases not matched to a gene: 3. The CDR3 sequence: CASSSGGEYEQYF. The DNA for the CDR3 is TGTGCCAGCAGCTCCGGGGGGGAGTACGAGCAGTACTTC.

The chain links TRBV5-1 to TRBJ2-7; 9 nucleotides match TRBD1. Trimming cost V 5 bases and J 3 bases; bases outside gene matches: 6. CDR3 size: 14 residues. Germline-derived CDR1 and CDR2 are SGHRS and YFSETQ. CDR3 DNA: TGCGCCAGCAGGCCCGGGACAGGGATCTACGAGCAGTACTTC. Translating gives CASRPGTGIYEQYF.

This rearrangement joins TRBV6-1 to TRBJ2-2; 9 bases align to TRBD1. V lost 7 bases to trimming and J lost 4 bases; unmatched junction nucleotides: 7. There are 15 residues in the CDR3. Germline V gene data show CDR1 as MNHNS and CDR2 as SASEGT. This chain's CDR3 is CASTSQGAVTGELFF. In DNA, the CDR3 is TGTGCCAGCACATCACAGGGGGCGGTCACCGGGGAGCTGTTTTTT.

The chain recombines TRBV19 with TRBJ2-1, with a tentative D call TRBD2 (5 bases). V lost 3 bases and J lost 0, with 12 bases in between. The CDR3 length is 16 residues. Germline lookup yields CDR1 LNHDA and CDR2 SQIVND (reference sequence). DNA of the CDR3: TGTGCCAGTAGTATGAATCGACTAAGCTCCTACAATGAGCAGTTCTTC. Its protein is CASSMNRLSSYNEQFF.

This clone was seen more than once but under ten times. V and J are TRBV7-9 and TRBJ2-7; no firm D call. V dropped 0 bases and J dropped 7 bases, with 4 bases sitting between them. This CDR3 has 11 amino acids. The germline V gene encodes CDR1 SEHNR and CDR2 FQNEAQ (reference sequence). CDR3 sequence (DNA): TGTGCCAGCAGCTTAGCGGCAGAGCAGTACTTC. Encoded protein: CASSLAAEQYF.

J is TRBJ2-1 and V is TRBV6-5, with D maybe TRBD1 (7 bases). This CDR3 is 13 amino acids long. Deletions cut 2 bases from V and 9 bases from J, with 11 bases between. Per germline, CDR1 MNHEY and CDR2 SVGAGI. This CDR3 is CASSYRQGGEQFF. DNA of the CDR3: TGTGCCAGCAGTTACAGACAGGGAGGTGAGCAGTTCTTC.

This chain connects TRBV25-1 to TRBJ2-7, with 9 bases aligning to TRBD1. CDR1 is MGHDK, CDR2 SYGVNS, per germline. The CDR3 is 15 amino acids. Trimming cost V 6 bases and J 3 bases; bases outside gene matches: 9. The CDR3 protein is CASRRSGTGFYEQYF. The CDR3 region has the DNA TGTGCCAGCAGACGCTCCGGGACAGGGTTCTACGAGCAGTACTTC.

A remark on this clone: This sample also contains other DNA sequences that code for the same CDR3. The rearrangement links TRBV6-5 to TRBJ2-7; D uncertain. Per the germline V gene, CDR1 is MNHEY and CDR2 is SVGAGI. V lost 0 bases and J lost 0, with 6 bases in between. The CDR3 runs to 14 residues. CDR3 nucleotides: TGTGCCAGCAGTTACTCGTATAGCTCCTACGAGCAGTACTTC. Its translation: CASSYSYSSYEQYF.

This clone was counted a few times. The chain is built from TRBV18 and TRBJ2-5, with a possible D match to TRBD1 (6 bases). The DNA matches TRBJ2-7 better at its end, which makes the J call doubtful. Germline assignment: CDR1 KGHSH and CDR2 LQKENI. CDR3 length: 14 residues. The CDR3 bases are TGTGCCAGCTCACGGACAGCGTCCTCCTACGAGCAGTACTTC. It yields the protein CASSRTASSYEQYF.

The chain uses TRBV19 and TRBJ2-2; TRBD1 agrees at 11 bases. Germline-derived CDR1 and CDR2 are LNHDA and SQIVND (reference sequence). The ends lost 1 base at V and 7 bases at J; junction bases unmatched: 11. There are 18 residues in the CDR3. The CDR3 loop reads CASSIGRRDRGYGGELFF. As DNA, the CDR3 is TGTGCCAGTAGTATAGGGCGCCGGGACAGGGGGTATGGCGGGGAGCTGTTTTTT.

CDR3 amino acids: CASGLAGRTDTQYF. The CDR3 DNA reads as TGTGCCAGCGGACTAGCGGGCCGCACAGATACGCAGTATTTT. The V call is TRBV7-6, the J call TRBJ2-3, with 11 bases lining up with TRBD2. Trimming took 8 bases from V and 1 from J; bases not matched to a gene: 2. The CDR3 length is 14 residues. Germline CDR1 reads SGHVS; CDR2 reads FNYEAQ.

The table lists this clone with a few counts. The chain recombines TRBV28 with TRBJ2-1; 7 bases agree with TRBD2. V lost 6 bases to trimming and J lost 1 base; unmatched junction nucleotides: 9. This CDR3 has 16 amino acids. From germline, CDR1 is MDHEN and CDR2 SYDVKM. The CDR3 reads CASSTGAAGSYNEQFF. Written as DNA, the CDR3 is TGTGCCAGCAGCACCGGGGCAGCGGGGTCCTACAATGAGCAGTTCTTC. The whole variable domain, filled in from reference TRBV28 and TRBJ2-1, reads DVKVTQSSRYLVKRTGEKVFLECVQDMDHENMFWYRQDPGLGLRLIYFSYDVKMKEKGDIPEGYSVSREKKERFSLILESASTNQTSMYLCASSTGAAGSYNEQFFGPGTRLTVL.

The chain combines TRBV28 with TRBJ2-1; D is unresolved. Germline V gene data show CDR1 as MDHEN and CDR2 as SYDVKM. This CDR3 has 15 residues. V was cut by 2 bases and J by 6 bases, with 14 bases left in between. DNA of the CDR3: TGTGCCAGCAGTTTAACTGGGCCCAGTGGCAATGAGCAGTTCTTC. It codes for CASSLTGPSGNEQFF.

A few counts support this clone. The V and J genes are TRBV28 and TRBJ1-1; perhaps TRBD1 as D (6 bases). V was trimmed by 6 bases and J by 5 bases, leaving 28 bases between them. This CDR3 is built from 18 residues. Germline CDR1 MDHEN, CDR2 SYDVKM. CDR3 sequence reads: CASRTPGHGGLGITEAFF. As DNA, the CDR3 is TGTGCCAGCAGAACACCGGGACACGGTGGTTTGGGGATAACTGAAGCTTTCTTT.

The gene calls are TRBV19 and TRBJ2-5; possibly TRBD1 for D (6 bases). V was clipped by 3 bases and J by 5 bases, with 16 bases between them. The CDR3 loop spans 15 amino acids. CDR1 is LNHDA, CDR2 SQIVND, per germline (reference sequence). CDR3 protein: CASSISQGAMETQYF. The CDR3, as DNA: TGTGCCAGTAGTATTTCACAGGGCGCTATGGAGACCCAGTACTTC.

This clone was recorded once. The chain carries TRBV6-5 and TRBJ1-5; 7 bases match TRBD1. J gave up 1 base and V 2 bases, and 2 bases lay outside the gene matches. CDR1 is MNHEY and CDR2 is SVGAGI in the germline V gene. CDR3 length: 15 residues. CDR3 DNA sequence: TGTGCCAGCAGTTACAAGGGGGCGAGCAATCAGCCCCAGCATTTT. Residues: CASSYKGASNQPQHF.

This clone came up a few times. Within the sample, other DNA sequences also encode this same CDR3. The V and J genes are TRBV7-8 and TRBJ1-6; no clear D. CDR1 SGHVS and CDR2 FQNEAQ come from the germline V gene. The V and J ends lost 0 bases and 11 bases respectively, with 5 bases between them. This CDR3 has 12 residues. CDR3 amino acids: CASSLATTPLHF. DNA of the CDR3: TGTGCCAGCAGCTTAGCCACTACACCCCTCCACTTT.

This rearrangement joins TRBV30 to TRBJ2-7, with a weak D call TRBD2 (5 bases). Trimming left V 0 bases short and J 6 bases short, with 18 bases between. The germline gives CDR1 GTSNPN, CDR2 SVGIG (reference sequence). The CDR3 runs 15 residues. For the CDR3, the DNA is TGTGCCTGGAGTGTACCGGGGTTGAGGTATGGCGAGCAGTACTTC. It translates to CAWSVPGLRYGEQYF.

The genes are TRBV4-1 and TRBJ1-2; D remains unclear. The length of the CDR3 is 9 residues. V lost 6 bases and J 11 bases, leaving 7 bases between the germline ends. Germline values: CDR1 MGHRA, CDR2 YSYEKL. The DNA of the CDR3 is TGCGCCAGCAGTCCCCCTTACACCTTC. Its translation: CASSPPYTF.

The V call is TRBV19, the J call TRBJ1-3; weak D call: TRBD1 (5 bases). The germline V gene has CDR1 LNHDA and CDR2 SQIVND (reference sequence). The ends were cut back, 7 bases at V and 4 bases at J, with 26 bases in the middle. The CDR3 has 18 residues. This CDR3 is CASTMGAGNSIAGNTIYF. DNA of the CDR3: TGTGCCAGTACCATGGGTGCAGGGAACTCGATAGCCGGAAACACCATATATTTT. The full variable domain, in which reference TRBV19 and TRBJ1-3 provide the parts outside the CDR3, is DGGITQSPKYLFRKEGQNVTLSCEQNLNHDAMYWYRQDPGQGLRLIYYSQIVNDFQKGDIAEGYSVSREKKESFPLTVTSAQKNPTAFYLCASTMGAGNSIAGNTIYFGEGSWLTVV.

This chain connects TRBV5-1 to TRBJ2-7; 8 bases map to TRBD1. V trimming: 0 bases; J trimming: 2 bases; junction bases outside the gene matches: 10. The CDR3 totals 17 residues. The germline V gene has CDR1 SGHRS and CDR2 YFSETQ. CDR3 sequence reads: CASSLASGQVVAYEQYF. The CDR3 DNA reads TGCGCCAGCAGCTTGGCATCGGGACAGGTTGTGGCCTACGAGCAGTACTTC. Full variable domain (missing parts from reference TRBV5-1 and TRBJ2-7): KAGVTQTPRYLIKTRGQQVTLSCSPISGHRSVSWYQQTPGQGLQFLFEYFSETQRNKGNFPGRFSGRQFSNSRSEMNVSTLELGDSALYLCASSLASGQVVAYEQYFGPGTRLTVT.

This clone has more than one count but fewer than ten. This chain uses TRBV6-5 with TRBJ2-5, with D perhaps TRBD2 (6 bases). Germline V gene sequence: CDR1 MNHEY, CDR2 SVGAGI. V lost 7 bases to trimming and J lost 7 bases, with 19 bases between them. There are 14 residues in the CDR3. CDR3 DNA: TGTGCCAGCACCTGGGACGGGAGTACTGGGACCCAGTACTTC. It specifies CASTWDGSTGTQYF.

The CDR3 region is CASSLVSGVGNSPLHF. The CDR3 DNA is TGCGCCAGCAGCTTGGTCTCGGGAGTTGGCAATTCACCCCTCCACTTT. The chain is built from TRBV5-1 and TRBJ1-6, with D uncertain. CDR3 size: 16 residues. The V and J ends lost 0 bases and 7 bases respectively, with 14 bases between them. Germline values: CDR1 SGHRS, CDR2 YFSETQ.

V usage is TRBV7-2 and J usage is TRBJ2-7; 7 nucleotides line up with TRBD1. Germline trimming cut 4 bases from V and 1 base from J; bases unmatched to any gene: 4. This CDR3 is built from 14 residues. The germline V gene encodes CDR1 SGHTA and CDR2 FQGNSA. The CDR3, as DNA: TGTGCCAGCAGCTCCGGGACAGTTTCCTACGAGCAGTACTTC. Translating it yields CASSSGTVSYEQYF.